A selection of T cell receptor beta chains follows, all from one sample in a study of T cell responses to AZD1222 COVID-19 vaccine. The assay was immunoSEQ multiplex PCR, and TCRdb's table has in-frame clones only and misses some. Of 150,000 to 200,000 clones listed, around nine tenths are singletons. Sequences were derived from peripheral blood, sampled on day 0 of AZD1222 vaccination. These TCRs come from an adult in good health. Both conserved end residues are part of each CDR3. D genes are given only for firm matches. Part of the rows lack a size; the others show once, few, many or a class for expanded clones.

v_call	j_call	clone_size	d_call	cdr3_nt	cdr3_aa
TRBV11-3	TRBJ2-7	-	TRBD2	TGTGCCAGCAGCTTATCAGCGGGAGGCCCCCCCTACGAGCAGTACTTC	CASSLSAGGPPYEQYF
TRBV5-4	TRBJ2-7	-	-	TGTGCCAGCAGCTTCCGACAGGATTCCTACGAGCAGTACTTC	CASSFRQDSYEQYF
TRBV2	TRBJ1-5	-	TRBD1	TGTGCCAGCAGTGAACAGGGGGCGAGGCAGCCCCAGCATTTT	CASSEQGARQPQHF
TRBV6-6	TRBJ1-2	-	-	TGTGCCAGCAGCCCTCAGGGTTTACACACCTTC	CASSPQGLHTF
TRBV2	TRBJ1-5	-	-	TGTGCCAGCAGCCGCACTGGGGTGAATCAGCCCCAGCATTTT	CASSRTGVNQPQHF
TRBV5-1	TRBJ2-4	-	TRBD2	TGCGCCAGCAGCCCGGACTCGCGGGGGGGTCTGGCCAAAAACATTCAGTACTTC	CASSPDSRGGLAKNIQYF
TRBV7-9	TRBJ1-1	-	TRBD1	TGTGCCAGCAGCACGACAGGGGTCATGAACACTGAAGCTTTCTTT	CASSTTGVMNTEAFF
TRBV7-3	TRBJ2-7	-	TRBD1	TGTGCCAGCAGCCCAACAGGGACAGGGCGTCACGAGCAGTACTTC	CASSPTGTGRHEQYF
TRBV28	TRBJ2-1	once	-	TGTGCCAGCAGGCCCCAAAGCTCCTACAATGAGCAGTTCTTC	CASRPQSSYNEQFF
TRBV29-1	TRBJ2-1	-	TRBD2	TGCAGCGTAGGGCTAGCGGGAGGGAGGGATGAGCAGTTCTTC	CSVGLAGGRDEQFF
TRBV6-6	TRBJ2-1	-	-	TGTGCCAGCAGTTATGCCGATCTTGAGCAGTTCTTC	CASSYADLEQFF
TRBV19	TRBJ2-1	-	TRBD2	TGTGCCAGTAGTATCGGGACTAGCGTCACGTCCTACAATGAGCAGTTCTTC	CASSIGTSVTSYNEQFF
TRBV6-1	TRBJ2-2	-	-	TGTGCCAGCAGTGACAAGGCCGGGGAGCTGTTTTTT	CASSDKAGELFF
TRBV7-9	TRBJ2-1	-	-	TGTGCCAGCAGCTTAGTCCCGCAGAGTATGGATGAGCAGTTCTTC	CASSLVPQSMDEQFF
TRBV29-1	TRBJ2-1	-	TRBD2	TGCAGCGCCGTGACTAGCGGGAGGGCCGTCAATGAGCAGTTCTTC	CSAVTSGRAVNEQFF
TRBV24-1	TRBJ2-1	once	TRBD1	TGTGCCACCAGGGGACAGGGCGTCTACAATGAGCAGTTCTTC	CATRGQGVYNEQFF
TRBV27	TRBJ2-7	-	-	TGTGCCAGCAGTCTCCCGTCGGGGGAGCAGTACTTC	CASSLPSGEQYF
TRBV19	TRBJ2-1	-	-	TGTGCCAGTAGTATAGGCCCTAAGCCCTCCTACAATGAGCAGTTCTTC	CASSIGPKPSYNEQFF
TRBV10-2	TRBJ2-2	-	-	TGCGCCAGCAGTGATCGACTGGGGGCCGGCACCGGGGAGCTGTTTTTT	CASSDRLGAGTGELFF
TRBV7-2	TRBJ2-1	-	TRBD2	TGTGCCAGCAGCTATGTAGGGACTAGCGGGACGTCCAATGAGCAGTTCTTC	CASSYVGTSGTSNEQFF
TRBV5-6	TRBJ1-5	-	-	TGTGCCAGCAGCTTCCTCCAGGGCGGCAATCAGCCCCAGCATTTT	CASSFLQGGNQPQHF
TRBV6-4	TRBJ2-2	-	-	TGTGCCAGCAGTGATCAGACGAACACCGGGGAGCTGTTTTTT	CASSDQTNTGELFF
TRBV24-1	TRBJ2-6	-	-	TGTGCCACCAGTGATTTTGGAGGAATAAGCGGGGCCAACGTCCTGACTTTC	CATSDFGGISGANVLTF